The source of this T cell receptor (beta chain) is a study of T cells after yellow fever vaccination. The CDR3 totals 12 residues. Trimming cost V 1 base and J 3 bases, with 6 bases left between them. Germline CDR1 and CDR2: DFQATT and SNEGSKA (reference sequence). They built TCR cDNA with 5'RACE template switching, a step that put in a universal primer site and UMIs. TCRdb ran MiXCR on the 5' RACE reads and lists one entry per CDR3 protein. Found here are 90,000 to 130,000 distinct CDR3 sequences, 8% to 9.5% of them singletons; the top ten hold about 25%. There are many counts of this clonotype. The chain couples TRBV20-1 to TRBJ1-1; possible D gene TRBD1, 5 bases. The clonotype was recovered from a young man who received the YFV17D yellow fever vaccine. The material sequenced was CD8+ T cells sorted from PBMCs, taken 45 days after the yellow fever booster vaccination. The chain's CDR3 is CSARARDTEAFF. The CDR3 DNA follows: TGCAGTGCTAGAGCCAGGGACACTGAAGCTTTCTTT.